This T cell receptor (beta chain) was observed in a study of blood T cell repertoires in COVID-19. Study summary: The origin of the acute and convalescent COVID-19 samples was the United States, Italy and Spain. In each case, the material was cDNA or gDNA derived from T cells, B-cell-depleted T cells, or PBMCs.

Clinical history reported by participants formed the basis on which cohorts were assigned. Original methodology: Reference gene primers were amplified, and this amplification served to estimate nucleated cell counts. Sequencing used immunoSEQ multiplex PCR; TCRdb keeps in-frame clones, though not all of them. V and J calls and clone size come straight from that table; D and trimming were deduced from the DNA. The sample shows some 400,000 clones, roughly 90% of them seen only once. Trimming removed 5 bases from V and 6 bases from J; junction bases left unmatched: 9. The germline CDR1 and CDR2 sequences are PRHDT and FYEKMQ (reference sequence). This CDR3 comprises 17 residues.

The sample consisted of PBMCs or T cells enriched from blood (not recorded which). The gene calls are TRBV13 and TRBJ1-6, with TRBD1 matching 11 bases. The TCR was taken from a woman in her thirties or forties who had been exposed to COVID-19. CDR3 coding DNA: TGTGCCAGCAGCAAGGGACAGGGGGGTTTTGTTAATTCACCCCTCCACTTT. Encoded protein: CASSKGQGGFVNSPLHF.